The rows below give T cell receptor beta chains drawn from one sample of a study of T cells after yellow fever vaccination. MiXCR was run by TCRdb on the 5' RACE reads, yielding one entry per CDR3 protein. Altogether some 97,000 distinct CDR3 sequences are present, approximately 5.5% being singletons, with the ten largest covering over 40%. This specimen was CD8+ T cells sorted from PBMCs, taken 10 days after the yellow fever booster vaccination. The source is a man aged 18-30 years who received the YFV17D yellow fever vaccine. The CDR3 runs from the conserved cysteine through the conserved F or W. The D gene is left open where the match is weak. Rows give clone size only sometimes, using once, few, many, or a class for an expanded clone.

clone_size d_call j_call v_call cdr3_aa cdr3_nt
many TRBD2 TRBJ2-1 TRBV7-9 CASSLSGGALGEQFF TGTGCCAGCAGCCTTAGCGGGGGGGCCCTGGGTGAGCAGTTCTTC
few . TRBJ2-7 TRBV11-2 CASSLEGADEQYF TGTGCCAGCAGCTTAGAAGGGGCCGACGAGCAGTACTTC
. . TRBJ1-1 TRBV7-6 CASSSSRYREAFF TGTGCCAGCAGCTCATCCCGCTACCGTGAAGCTTTCTTT
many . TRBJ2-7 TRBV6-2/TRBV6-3 CASSYTGRTYEQYF TGTGCCAGCAGTTACACAGGGAGGACCTACGAGCAGTACTTC
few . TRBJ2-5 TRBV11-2 CASIRTATSGETQYF TGTGCCAGCATCCGGACGGCCACTTCGGGAGAGACCCAGTACTTC
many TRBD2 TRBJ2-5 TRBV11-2 CASSSPQGLAGQETQYF TGTGCCAGCAGCTCACCCCAGGGACTAGCGGGACAAGAGACCCAGTACTTC
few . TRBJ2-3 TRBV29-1 CSALGGDTQYF TGCAGCGCCCTCGGGGGAGATACGCAGTATTTT
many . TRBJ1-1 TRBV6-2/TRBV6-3 CASSYSQGEAFF TGTGCCAGCAGTTACTCACAGGGTGAAGCTTTCTTT
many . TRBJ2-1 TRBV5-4 CASSPPEGVDEQFF TGTGCCAGCAGCCCGCCCGAGGGGGTGGATGAGCAGTTCTTC
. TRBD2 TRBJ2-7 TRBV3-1 CASSDRGLGWEQYF TGTGCCAGCAGCGATCGCGGACTAGGGTGGGAGCAGTACTTC
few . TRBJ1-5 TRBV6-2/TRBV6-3 CASSLTGTYSNQPQHF TGTGCCAGCAGTCTTACAGGGACTTATAGCAATCAGCCCCAGCATTTT